A single T cell receptor (beta chain) is shown here with its context. CDR3 size: 12 residues. V gave up 2 bases and J gave up 5 bases, with 10 bases separating them. The germline gives CDR1 SQVTM, CDR2 ANQGSEA. Measured with immunoSEQ multiplex PCR; TCRdb has only the in-frame clones, and not every one. The sample has about 270,000 clones, around 86% seen once. This record comes from a study of blood T cell repertoires in COVID-19. V gene TRBV29-1 combines with J gene TRBJ2-7; possibly TRBD2 for D (6 bases). The source is a man aged 40-49 years with active or convalescent COVID-19. Sequencing used peripheral blood. Here the CDR3 reads CSVERGLNEQYF. Here the CDR3 DNA reads TGCAGCGTTGAACGGGGGTTGAACGAGCAGTACTTC.